A single TCR beta chain is shown here with its context. Its antigen is undetermined. This entry belongs to a study of Ad26.COV2.S vaccination and SARS-CoV-2 variants. Study results and caveats: It was vaccine recipients, not placebo recipients, who had the higher spike-specific TCR breadth. The study found similar non-spike TCR breadth in vaccine and placebo recipients. Analyses that measured TCR breadth and depth may have underestimated total T cell responses.

Germline V lookup: CDR1 KGHSH, CDR2 LQKENI. The CDR3 runs to 16 residues. Trimming cost V 1 base and J 6 bases, with 16 bases left between them. Sequenced by immunoSEQ multiplex PCR; TCRdb stores in-frame clones only, minus some. The data hold around 100,000 clones, with approximately 81% observed a single time. The sequencing used peripheral blood, collected after recovery from COVID-19. The chain combines TRBV18 with TRBJ2-1; D possibly uses TRBD1 or TRBD2 (6 bases each). The clonotype comes from a human donor who had recovered from COVID-19. The CDR3 is CASSPRSPGAFNEQFF. The CDR3 DNA reads TGTGCCAGCTCACCACGTTCTCCGGGGGCCTTCAATGAGCAGTTCTTC.